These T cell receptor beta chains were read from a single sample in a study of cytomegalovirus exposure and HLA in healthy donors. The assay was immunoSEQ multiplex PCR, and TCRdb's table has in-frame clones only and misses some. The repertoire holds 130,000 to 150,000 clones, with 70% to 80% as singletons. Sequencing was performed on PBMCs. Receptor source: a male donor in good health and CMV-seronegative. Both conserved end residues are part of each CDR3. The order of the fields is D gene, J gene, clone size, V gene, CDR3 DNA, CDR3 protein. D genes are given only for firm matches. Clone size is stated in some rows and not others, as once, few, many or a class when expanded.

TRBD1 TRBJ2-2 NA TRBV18 TGTGCCAGCTCACCCGGGACAGGCGGGGAGCTGTTTTTT CASSPGTGGELFF
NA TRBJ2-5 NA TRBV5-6 TGTGCCAGCAGCCCTCGGGGAGGGACCCAGTACTTC CASSPRGGTQYF
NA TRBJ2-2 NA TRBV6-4 TGTGCCAGCGGGTCGGGGGGCGCAGCCGGGGAGCTGTTTTTT CASGSGGAAGELFF
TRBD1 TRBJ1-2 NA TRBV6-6 TGTGCCAGCAGTTACTCGACAGGGGACTACACCTTC CASSYSTGDYTF
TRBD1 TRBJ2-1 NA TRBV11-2 TGTGCCAGCAGCCCGGGACAGGGATTCAATGAGCAGTTCTTC CASSPGQGFNEQFF
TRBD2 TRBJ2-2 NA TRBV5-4 TGTGCCAGCAGCGAGGGACTAGCGGGGTCCACCGGGGAGCTGTTTTTT CASSEGLAGSTGELFF
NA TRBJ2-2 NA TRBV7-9 TGTGCCAGCAGCTTACCTCCGGAGGGAAGCACCGGGGAGCTGTTTTTT CASSLPPEGSTGELFF
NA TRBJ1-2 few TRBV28 TGTGCCAGCAGTTTAGGGGCATATGGCTACACCTTC CASSLGAYGYTF
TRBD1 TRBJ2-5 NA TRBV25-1 TGTGCCAGCAGTGTCGGACAGGGGTGGGAGACCCAGTACTTC CASSVGQGWETQYF
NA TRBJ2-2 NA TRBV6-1 TGTGCCAGCAGCCCGGGACAGAACACCGGGGAGCTGTTTTTT CASSPGQNTGELFF
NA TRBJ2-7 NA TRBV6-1 TGTGCCAGCAGTGAAACTCTCGTCTACGAGCAGTACTTC CASSETLVYEQYF
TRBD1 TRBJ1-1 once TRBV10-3 TGTGCCTCCCACCGGGTGAGACAGGGGGTTTTAACTGAAGCTTTCTTT CASHRVRQGVLTEAFF
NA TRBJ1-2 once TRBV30 TGTGCCTGGAGTGGGGGCGGGGACGGCTATGGCTACACCTTC CAWSGGGDGYGYTF
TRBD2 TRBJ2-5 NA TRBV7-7 TGTGCCAGCAGCTTACTAGCGGGGATCCAAGAGACCCAGTACTTC CASSLLAGIQETQYF
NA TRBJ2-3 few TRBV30 TGTGCCTGGAGTGGTAAAGGGGGGGCCCCAGATACGCAGTATTTT CAWSGKGGAPDTQYF
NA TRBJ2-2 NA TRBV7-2 TGTGCCAGCCTCGGGCGGGTGTGGACCGGGGAGCTGTTTTTT CASLGRVWTGELFF
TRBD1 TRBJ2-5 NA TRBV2 TGTGCCAGCTCCGGGACAGGGACCGAGACCCAGTACTTC CASSGTGTETQYF
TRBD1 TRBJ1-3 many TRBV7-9 TGTGCCAGCAGGAGGGGGCCTGGAAACACCATATATTTT CASRRGPGNTIYF
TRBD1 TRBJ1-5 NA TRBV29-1 TGCAGCGTAAGGCAGGGGGCCAGCAATCAGCCCCAGCATTTT CSVRQGASNQPQHF
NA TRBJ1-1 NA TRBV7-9 TGTGCCAGCATGGTCACAGGGTCGGGCACTGAAGCTTTCTTT CASMVTGSGTEAFF
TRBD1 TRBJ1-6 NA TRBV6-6 TGTGCCAGCAGTAAGACCGGGACAGCTAATTCACCCCTCCACTTT CASSKTGTANSPLHF
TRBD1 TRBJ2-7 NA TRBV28 TGTGCCAGCAGTTTATCTACAGGGGGGTTCTCCTACGAGCAGTACTTC CASSLSTGGFSYEQYF
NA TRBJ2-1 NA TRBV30 TGTGCCTGGATGTTCAAACAGGGTTACTCCTACAATGAGCAGTTCTTC CAWMFKQGYSYNEQFF
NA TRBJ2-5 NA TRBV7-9 TGTGCCAGCAGCTTAGCATTGTCCGGGAAGGCCCAGTACTTC CASSLALSGKAQYF
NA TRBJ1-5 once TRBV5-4 TGTGCCAGCAGCGCCGGGGGGGGAACTAATCAGCCCCAGCATTTT CASSAGGGTNQPQHF
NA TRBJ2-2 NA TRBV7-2 TGTGCCAGCAGCCCCTGGGCCACCGGGGAGCTGTTTTTT CASSPWATGELFF
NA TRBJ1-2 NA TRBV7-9 TGTGCCAGCAGTTGGGCAGCTTTCGGCTACACCTTC CASSWAAFGYTF
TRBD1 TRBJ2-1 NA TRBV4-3 TGCGCCAGCAGTGGGACAGGGGAGGTCTACAATGAGCAGTTCTTC CASSGTGEVYNEQFF
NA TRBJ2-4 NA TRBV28 TGTGCCAGCGGCCCTCCCCCCGGGGAGGAGAACATTCAGTACTTC CASGPPPGEENIQYF
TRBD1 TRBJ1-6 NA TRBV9 TGTGCCAGCAGCGCAGGGGGACAGGGCTATTCACCCCTCCACTTT CASSAGGQGYSPLHF
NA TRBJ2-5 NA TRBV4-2 TGTGCCAGCAGCCAAGTAGGAGGGTTAGAGACCCAGTACTTC CASSQVGGLETQYF
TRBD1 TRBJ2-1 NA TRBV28 TGTGCCAGCAGTTTAGAGGGACAGGGGTGGAATGAGCAGTTCTTC CASSLEGQGWNEQFF
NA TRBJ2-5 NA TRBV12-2 TGTGCAAGTCGCTTAGCGGTGAGCGGGAAAGAGACCCAGTACTTC CASRLAVSGKETQYF
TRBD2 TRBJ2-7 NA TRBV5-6 TGTGCCAGCAGCTGGGGGGGAAGCCCCTACGAGCAGTACTTC CASSWGGSPYEQYF
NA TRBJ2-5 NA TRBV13 TGTGCCAGCAGCTTAGGGGCGTTCGGGGAAGAGACCCAGTACTTC CASSLGAFGEETQYF
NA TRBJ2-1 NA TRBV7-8 TGTGCCAGCAGCAAACTACGGGGTCAGGAGCAGTTCTTC CASSKLRGQEQFF
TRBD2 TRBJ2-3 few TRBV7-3 TGTGCCAGCAGCTTATTCCCCCCTTCTACTAGCGGGGGTATCACAGATACGCAGTATTTT CASSLFPPSTSGGITDTQYF
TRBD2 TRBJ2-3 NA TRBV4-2 TGTGCCAGCAGCCAAGAGTTACTAGCGGGGGCAACCTCAGATACGCAGTATTTT CASSQELLAGATSDTQYF
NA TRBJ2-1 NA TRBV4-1 TGCGCCAGCAGCCAAACCCCGACTAGCAATGAGCAGTTCTTC CASSQTPTSNEQFF
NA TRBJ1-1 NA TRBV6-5 TGTGCCAGCAGGCCCCTAGGGGACACTGAAGCTTTCTTT CASRPLGDTEAFF
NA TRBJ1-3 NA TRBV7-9 TGTGCCAGCACCATGCCTGGGCATTCTGGAAACACCATATATTTT CASTMPGHSGNTIYF
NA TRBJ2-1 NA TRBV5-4 TGTGCCAGCAGCTTTTGGGCAGGAGGGGTCAATGAGCAGTTCTTC CASSFWAGGVNEQFF
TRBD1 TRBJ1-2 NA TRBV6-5 TGTGCCAGCAGTTACCGGACAGGTCACTATGGCTACACCTTC CASSYRTGHYGYTF